The rows below give T cell receptor beta chains drawn from one sample of a study of long-term antiretroviral therapy in people with HIV. Sequencing used immunoSEQ multiplex PCR; TCRdb keeps in-frame clones, though not all of them. The table lists roughly 21,000 clones, roughly 80% of them singletons, with roughly 5.9% in the top ten. The sample in question was unsorted PBMCs, obtained 0.2 years after starting antiretroviral therapy. The receptors here all came from a woman in her twenties or thirties with HIV. Both conserved end residues are part of each CDR3. The order of the fields is J gene, CDR3 length, V gene, D gene, clone size, CDR3 DNA, CDR3 protein. The D gene is left open where the match is weak. Rows give clone size only sometimes, using once, few, many, or a class for an expanded clone.

J: TRBJ1-6; length: 15; V: TRBV11-2; D: -; size: -; DNA: TGTGCCAGCAGCCGCGGTGAGGGGGGTATTTCACCCCTCCACTTT; CDR3: CASSRGEGGISPLHF
J: TRBJ1-1; length: 11; V: TRBV2; D: -; size: few; DNA: TGTGCCAGCAGTGGGGAGTCTGAAGCTTTCTTT; CDR3: CASSGESEAFF
J: TRBJ2-3; length: 14; V: TRBV4-2; D: -; size: -; DNA: TGTGCCAGCAGCCAAGGGATCTCCGGAGATACGCAGTATTTT; CDR3: CASSQGISGDTQYF
J: TRBJ2-1; length: 18; V: TRBV4-1; D: -; size: once; DNA: TGCGCCAGCAGCCATGGCGCTCCGGGACGCCAATCCTACAATGAGCAGTTCTTC; CDR3: CASSHGAPGRQSYNEQFF
J: TRBJ2-1; length: 15; V: TRBV9; D: TRBD2; size: -; DNA: TGTGCCAGCAGCGTGAGCGGGGTCACTGGGGATGAGCAGTTCTTC; CDR3: CASSVSGVTGDEQFF
J: TRBJ1-2; length: 15; V: TRBV9; D: TRBD1; size: once; DNA: TGTGCCAGCAGCGGGACAGGGGAGCTCGGCTATGGCTACACCTTC; CDR3: CASSGTGELGYGYTF
J: TRBJ2-7; length: 14; V: TRBV9; D: TRBD2; size: once; DNA: TGTGCCAGCAGCGCAGCGGGGGGGATTTACGAGCAGTACTTC; CDR3: CASSAAGGIYEQYF
J: TRBJ1-2; length: 16; V: TRBV6-1; D: -; size: -; DNA: TGTGCCAGCAGTGAAAGAGCGGGGAAGAATTTCTATGGCTACACCTTC; CDR3: CASSERAGKNFYGYTF
J: TRBJ1-1; length: 13; V: TRBV10-2; D: -; size: -; DNA: TGCGCCAGCAGTCTACAGGGATACACTGAAGCTTTCTTT; CDR3: CASSLQGYTEAFF
J: TRBJ2-6; length: 15; V: TRBV28; D: -; size: -; DNA: TGTGCCAGCAGCTTACAGGGCTCTGGGGCCAACGTCCTGACTTTC; CDR3: CASSLQGSGANVLTF
J: TRBJ2-2; length: 13; V: TRBV28; D: -; size: few; DNA: TGTGCCAGCAGTCCCGAGAGCACCGGGGAGCTGTTTTTT; CDR3: CASSPESTGELFF
J: TRBJ1-1; length: 15; V: TRBV7-9; D: -; size: few; DNA: TGTGCCAGCAGCGGCACTGACGGATTGAACACTGAAGCTTTCTTT; CDR3: CASSGTDGLNTEAFF
J: TRBJ2-5; length: 12; V: TRBV7-9; D: -; size: -; DNA: TGTGCCAGCAGCTTTTTGGGCGAGACCCAGTACTTC; CDR3: CASSFLGETQYF
J: TRBJ1-6; length: 13; V: TRBV2; D: -; size: few; DNA: TGTGCCAGCCTACAGCTGCATAATTCACCCCTCCACTTT; CDR3: CASLQLHNSPLHF
J: TRBJ2-4; length: 16; V: TRBV5-6; D: -; size: -; DNA: TGTGCCAGCAGCTTGGCCGGGACATCTGGCAAAAACATTCAGTACTTC; CDR3: CASSLAGTSGKNIQYF
J: TRBJ1-2; length: 13; V: TRBV5-1; D: TRBD1; size: few; DNA: TGCGCCAGCAGCTCGGGGGGGACAGATGGCTACACCTTC; CDR3: CASSSGGTDGYTF
J: TRBJ2-3; length: 15; V: TRBV6-6; D: -; size: -; DNA: TGTGCCAGCAGTTACTCCTTATCAGGGGTAGATACGCAGTATTTT; CDR3: CASSYSLSGVDTQYF
J: TRBJ2-2; length: 15; V: TRBV4-1; D: -; size: few; DNA: TGCGCCAGCACCCCCACCGAGACTTGGGCCGGGGAGCTGTTTTTT; CDR3: CASTPTETWAGELFF
J: TRBJ2-1; length: 15; V: TRBV29-1; D: -; size: -; DNA: TGCAGCGTTGAGTTCAGGGCAGGGGCCTACAATGAGCAGTTCTTC; CDR3: CSVEFRAGAYNEQFF
J: TRBJ2-1; length: 15; V: TRBV5-1; D: TRBD1; size: -; DNA: TGCGCCAGCAGCGGAGGTGGGACAGGGAACAATGAGCAGTTCTTC; CDR3: CASSGGGTGNNEQFF
J: TRBJ1-4; length: 13; V: TRBV6-4; D: -; size: -; DNA: TGTGCCAGCAGCCGGGACATCGGGGAAAAACTGTTTTTT; CDR3: CASSRDIGEKLFF
J: TRBJ1-1; length: 14; V: TRBV5-1; D: TRBD1; size: -; DNA: TGCGCCAGCAGCCAACAGGGGGGAGTAACTGAAGCTTTCTTT; CDR3: CASSQQGGVTEAFF
J: TRBJ1-6; length: 20; V: TRBV5-4; D: TRBD1; size: -; DNA: TGTGCCAGCAGCTTAGACAGACAGGGGTTTATTGAGGATCATAATTCACCCCTCCACTTT; CDR3: CASSLDRQGFIEDHNSPLHF
J: TRBJ1-1; length: 14; V: TRBV6-6; D: -; size: -; DNA: TGTGCCAGCAGTTACGTAACAGAGAACACTGAAGCTTTCTTT; CDR3: CASSYVTENTEAFF
J: TRBJ2-2; length: 13; V: TRBV7-9; D: TRBD2; size: -; DNA: TGTGGCGGGGGGGGCCAAAGCACCGGGGAGCTGTTTTTT; CDR3: CGGGGQSTGELFF
J: TRBJ2-1; length: 16; V: TRBV15; D: -; size: -; DNA: TGTGCCACCGGGGACGGGGTGGGGAGCTCCTACAATGAGCAGTTCTTC; CDR3: CATGDGVGSSYNEQFF